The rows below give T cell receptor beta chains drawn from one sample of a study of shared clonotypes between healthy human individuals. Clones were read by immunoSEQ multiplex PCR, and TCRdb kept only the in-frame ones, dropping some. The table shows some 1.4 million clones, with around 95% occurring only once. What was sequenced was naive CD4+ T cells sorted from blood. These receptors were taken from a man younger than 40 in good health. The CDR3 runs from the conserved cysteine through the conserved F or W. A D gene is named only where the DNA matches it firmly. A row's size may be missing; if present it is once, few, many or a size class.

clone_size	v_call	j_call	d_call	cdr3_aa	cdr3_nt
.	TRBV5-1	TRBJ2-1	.	CASSSAAGQYNEQFF	TGCGCCAGCAGCTCCGCGGCAGGCCAGTACAATGAGCAGTTCTTC
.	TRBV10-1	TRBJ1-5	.	CASSERGGQPQHF	TGCGCCAGCAGTGAAAGGGGGGGCCAGCCCCAGCATTTT
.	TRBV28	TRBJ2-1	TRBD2	CASMGSGWAGEQFF	TGTGCCAGCATGGGTAGCGGGTGGGCAGGAGAGCAGTTCTTC
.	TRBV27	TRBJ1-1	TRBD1	CASSPGTGGAWMNTEAFF	TGTGCCAGCAGTCCCGGGACAGGGGGCGCCTGGATGAACACTGAAGCTTTCTTT
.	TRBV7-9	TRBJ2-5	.	CASFPPGRATQETQYF	TGTGCCAGCTTCCCGCCGGGAAGAGCTACTCAAGAGACCCAGTACTTC
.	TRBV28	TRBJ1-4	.	CASSLGRDGRFVGEKLFF	TGTGCCAGCAGTTTAGGTAGGGACGGACGGTTTGTCGGTGAAAAACTGTTTTTT
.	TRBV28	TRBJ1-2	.	CASSPEGGPWGYTF	TGTGCCAGCAGTCCCGAGGGGGGCCCTTGGGGCTACACCTTC
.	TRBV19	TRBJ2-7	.	CASSIVAVPGTYEQYF	TGTGCCAGTAGTATAGTGGCGGTTCCAGGTACCTACGAGCAGTACTTC
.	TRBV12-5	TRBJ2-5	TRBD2	CASGASGSSETQYF	TGTGCTAGTGGGGCTAGCGGGAGTTCGGAGACCCAGTACTTC
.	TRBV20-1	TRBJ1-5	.	CSQWPQHF	TGCAGTCAGTGGCCCCAGCATTTT
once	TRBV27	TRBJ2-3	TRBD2	CASSWTSGSTDTQYF	TGTGCCAGCAGTTGGACTAGCGGGAGTACAGATACGCAGTATTTT